The rows below give T cell receptor beta chains drawn from one sample of a study of blood T cell repertoires in COVID-19. Assay: immunoSEQ multiplex PCR; the TCRdb copy retains only in-frame clones and omits some. This table holds 140,000 to 150,000 clones, 80% to 90% found once. The sample taken for sequencing was peripheral blood. These receptors were taken from a woman in her 50s with acute or convalescent COVID-19. Each CDR3 is given with its conserved first and last residue. D genes are given only for firm matches. For some rows the clone size is stated as once, few or many, or as a class when expanded; others skip it.

TRBD1 NA TRBJ1-1 TRBV7-8 CASSPDRVTEAFF TGTGCCAGCAGCCCGGACAGGGTCACTGAAGCTTTCTTT
NA NA TRBJ2-3 TRBV6-4 CASSDKRLSTDTQYF TGTGCCAGCAGTGACAAGCGCCTAAGCACAGATACGCAGTATTTT
TRBD1 NA TRBJ1-5 TRBV19 CASSIGTANQPQHF TGTGCCAGTAGTATCGGGACAGCAAATCAGCCCCAGCATTTT
NA NA TRBJ1-4 TRBV5-4 CASSVAGTTNEKLFF TGTGCCAGCAGCGTCGCCGGGACAACGAATGAAAAACTGTTTTTT
TRBD1 NA TRBJ2-7 TRBV5-4 CASSFHAGGEQYF TGTGCCAGCAGCTTTCACGCAGGGGGCGAGCAGTACTTC
NA NA TRBJ2-7 TRBV2 CASSEARRTGAYEQYF TGTGCCAGCAGTGAAGCGAGGAGGACGGGAGCCTACGAGCAGTACTTC
NA once TRBJ1-1 TRBV2 CASRLTAEAFF TGTGCCAGCAGGCTGACAGCTGAAGCTTTCTTT
TRBD1 once TRBJ2-3 TRBV4-2 CASSQTGQEITDTQYF TGTGCCAGCAGCCAGACCGGACAGGAGATCACAGATACGCAGTATTTT
TRBD1 NA TRBJ1-4 TRBV15 CATSGSGTGIEKLFF TGTGCCACCAGCGGATCCGGGACAGGGATTGAAAAACTGTTTTTT
NA NA TRBJ2-1 TRBV5-1 CASSLAAGSSYNEQFF TGCGCCAGCAGCTTGGCTGCGGGGAGCTCCTACAATGAGCAGTTCTTC
NA few TRBJ1-3 TRBV5-1 CASSLEWGPAGNTIYF TGCGCCAGCAGCTTGGAGTGGGGGCCGGCTGGAAACACCATATATTTT
NA once TRBJ2-6 TRBV9 CASSPSPPGSGANVLTF TGTGCCAGCAGCCCATCCCCCCCGGGCTCTGGGGCCAACGTCCTGACTTTC
TRBD1 NA TRBJ1-2 TRBV5-4 CASSLGDRVGNYGYTF TGTGCCAGCAGCTTAGGGGACAGGGTGGGGAACTATGGCTACACCTTC
TRBD2 NA TRBJ2-7 TRBV28 CASSLNLLAGGTYEQYF TGTGCCAGCAGTCTCAACCTCCTAGCGGGTGGGACCTACGAGCAGTACTTC
NA once TRBJ2-5 TRBV6-5 CASSYDFWGGETQYF TGTGCCAGCAGTTACGATTTTTGGGGAGGAGAGACCCAGTACTTC
TRBD1 NA TRBJ1-6 TRBV5-1 CASSFRTGKSPLHF TGCGCCAGCAGCTTCCGGACAGGGAAGTCACCCCTCCACTTT
NA NA TRBJ1-2 TRBV12-3/TRBV12-4 CASSLGTDYGYTF TGTGCCAGCAGTTTAGGGACAGACTATGGCTACACCTTC
NA NA TRBJ2-6 TRBV9 CASSDGGGSGANVLTF TGTGCCAGCAGCGACGGGGGAGGCTCTGGGGCCAACGTCCTGACTTTC
NA NA TRBJ1-2 TRBV7-8 CASSLGGLQGYTF TGTGCCAGCAGCTTGGGCGGACTGCAAGGCTACACCTTC
TRBD1 NA TRBJ1-1 TRBV19 CASSIGTGSVVAEAFF TGTGCCAGTAGTATTGGGACAGGGAGCGTAGTCGCTGAAGCTTTCTTT
NA NA TRBJ2-1 TRBV6-5 CASTDIVGVSEQFF TGTGCCAGCACCGACATCGTAGGGGTGAGTGAGCAGTTCTTC
NA NA TRBJ1-2 TRBV9 CASSVTDNYGYTF TGTGCCAGCAGCGTCACTGATAACTATGGCTACACCTTC
TRBD1 NA TRBJ2-3 TRBV6-5 CASSLSPGWTGPQYF TGTGCCAGCAGTTTAAGTCCGGGTTGGACAGGGCCCCAGTATTTT
NA NA TRBJ1-1 TRBV21-1 CASSKGGHPNTEAFF TGTGCCAGCAGCAAAGGGGGGCACCCTAACACTGAAGCTTTCTTT
NA few TRBJ1-1 TRBV5-1 CASSLFTDKSSTEAFF TGCGCCAGCAGCTTGTTCACCGATAAGAGTAGCACTGAAGCTTTCTTT
TRBD2 NA TRBJ2-7 TRBV2 CASSESSGSFDEQYF TGTGCCAGCAGTGAGTCTAGCGGGAGCTTCGACGAGCAGTACTTC
NA NA TRBJ1-5 TRBV2 CASSEEVWGNQPQHF TGTGCCAGCAGTGAGGAGGTTTGGGGCAATCAGCCCCAGCATTTT
TRBD2 NA TRBJ2-7 TRBV5-4 CASSLGVAGGSYEQYF TGTGCCAGCAGCTTGGGGGTAGCGGGAGGCTCCTACGAGCAGTACTTC
NA NA TRBJ1-1 TRBV25-1 CASSLEVDTEAFF TGTGCCAGCAGTCTCGAGGTCGACACTGAAGCTTTCTTT
NA once TRBJ1-3 TRBV19 CASSIVGRRSGNTIYF TGTGCCAGTAGTATAGTTGGGCGTCGCTCTGGAAACACCATATATTTT
TRBD1 NA TRBJ1-6 TRBV4-2 CASSQDLRLVQGVHSPLHF TGTGCCAGCAGCCAAGATCTCCGTCTTGTGCAGGGGGTGCACTCACCCCTCCACTTT
NA NA TRBJ2-3 TRBV5-1 CASSTGLHSTDTQYF TGCGCCAGCAGCACGGGACTGCATAGCACAGATACGCAGTATTTT
NA NA TRBJ1-5 TRBV24-1 CATQGWNQPQHF TGTGCCACCCAGGGGTGGAATCAGCCCCAGCATTTT
NA NA TRBJ1-6 TRBV2 CASSPTESTPLHF TGTGCCAGCAGTCCTACTGAAAGCACACCCCTCCACTTT
TRBD1 NA TRBJ2-7 TRBV5-1 CASSLLQGASYEQYF TGCGCCAGCAGCTTGTTGCAGGGGGCATCCTACGAGCAGTACTTC
NA NA TRBJ2-1 TRBV6-2/TRBV6-3 CASSYSIEGGNEQFF TGTGCCAGCAGTTACTCGATAGAAGGGGGCAATGAGCAGTTCTTC